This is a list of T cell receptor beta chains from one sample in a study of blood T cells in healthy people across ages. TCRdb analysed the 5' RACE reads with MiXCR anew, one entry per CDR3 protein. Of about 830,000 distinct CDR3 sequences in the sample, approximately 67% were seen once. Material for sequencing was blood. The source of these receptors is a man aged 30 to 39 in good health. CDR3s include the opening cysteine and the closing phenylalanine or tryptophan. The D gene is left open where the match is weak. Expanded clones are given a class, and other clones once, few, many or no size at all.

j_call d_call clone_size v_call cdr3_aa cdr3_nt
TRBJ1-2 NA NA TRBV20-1 CSATSEETNYGYTF TGCAGTGCTACTTCAGAGGAAACTAACTATGGCTACACCTTC
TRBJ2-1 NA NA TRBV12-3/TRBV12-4 CASSVKAGNYYNEQFF TGTGCCAGCAGTGTTAAAGCGGGCAATTATTACAATGAGCAGTTCTTC
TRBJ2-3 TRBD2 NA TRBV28 CASSFPGLAGGPTDTQYF TGTGCCAGCAGTTTTCCGGGACTAGCGGGGGGACCCACAGATACGCAGTATTTT
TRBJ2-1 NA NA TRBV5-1 CASKPLGSYNEQFF TGCGCCAGCAAACCTTTGGGTTCCTACAATGAGCAGTTCTTC
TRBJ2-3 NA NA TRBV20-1 CSANKAGGTDTQYF TGCAGTGCTAATAAGGCAGGGGGGACAGATACGCAGTATTTT
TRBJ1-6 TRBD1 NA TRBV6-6 CASSYGGTGDSPLHF TGTGCCAGCAGTTACGGGGGGACAGGGGATTCACCCCTCCACTTT
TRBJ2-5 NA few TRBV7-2 CASSLVLATGMGETQYF TGTGCCAGCAGCTTAGTTCTGGCTACAGGGATGGGCGAGACCCAGTACTTC
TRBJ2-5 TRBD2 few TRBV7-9 CASSLRGGHQETQYF TGTGCCAGCAGCTTACGGGGGGGTCACCAAGAGACCCAGTACTTC
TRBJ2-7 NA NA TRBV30 CAWSLSSEQYF TGTGCCTGGAGCCTGTCAAGCGAGCAGTACTTC
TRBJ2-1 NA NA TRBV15 CATSRDRGAVDEQFF TGTGCCACCAGCAGAGATCGCGGTGCTGTGGATGAGCAGTTCTTC
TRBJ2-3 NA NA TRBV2 CASSGRRLNTDTQYF TGTGCCAGCAGCGGACGGAGACTTAACACAGATACGCAGTATTTT
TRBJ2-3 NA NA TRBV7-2 CASSLGDPYTDTQYF TGTGCCAGCAGCTTGGGGGACCCTTACACAGATACGCAGTATTTT
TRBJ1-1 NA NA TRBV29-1 CSVEADSNTEAFF TGCAGCGTTGAAGCAGATTCGAACACTGAAGCTTTCTTT
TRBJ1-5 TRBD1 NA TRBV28 CASTRTGYQPQHF TGTGCCAGCACTAGGACAGGCTATCAGCCCCAGCATTTT
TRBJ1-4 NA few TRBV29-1 CSTTWSEKLFF TGCAGCACTACGTGGTCGGAAAAACTGTTTTTT
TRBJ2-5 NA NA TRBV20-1 CSATVAAQETQYF TGCAGTGCCACCGTAGCCGCCCAAGAGACCCAGTACTTC
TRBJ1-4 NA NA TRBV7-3 CASSPGGEANEKLFF TGTGCCAGCAGCCCGGGAGGGGAGGCTAATGAAAAACTGTTTTTT
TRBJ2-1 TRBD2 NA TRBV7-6 CASSLELAGAGYNEQFF TGTGCCAGCAGCTTAGAACTAGCGGGGGCGGGTTACAATGAGCAGTTCTTC
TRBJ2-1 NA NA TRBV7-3 CASSEVGGSSYNEQFF TGTGCCAGCAGCGAAGTAGGGGGGTCCTCCTACAATGAGCAGTTCTTC
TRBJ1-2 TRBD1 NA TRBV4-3 CASSQDPRTGWGGYTF TGCGCCAGCAGCCAAGATCCCCGGACAGGTTGGGGTGGCTACACCTTC
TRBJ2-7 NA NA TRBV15 CATSRGPELLALSANEQYF TGTGCCACCAGCAGAGGACCAGAACTACTAGCCTTGTCAGCCAATGAGCAGTACTTC
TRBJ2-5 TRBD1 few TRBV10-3 CAISEEGALEQYF TGTGCCATCAGTGAGGAGGGGGCGCTTGAGCAGTACTTC
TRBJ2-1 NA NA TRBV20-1 CSASPGGIYNEQFF TGCAGTGCAAGCCCAGGGGGGATCTACAATGAGCAGTTCTTC
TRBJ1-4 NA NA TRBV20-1 CRAAGAANEKLFF TGCAGGGCCGCAGGGGCAGCAAATGAAAAACTGTTTTTT
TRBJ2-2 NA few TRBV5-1 CASSHDKLTGELFF TGCGCCAGCAGCCATGACAAATTAACCGGGGAGCTGTTTTTT
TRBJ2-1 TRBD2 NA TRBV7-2 CTSSPLAGGFNEQFF TGTACCAGCAGCCCCCTAGCGGGGGGGTTTAATGAGCAGTTCTTC
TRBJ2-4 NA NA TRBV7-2 CASSLGRVTGSYSIQYF TGTGCCAGCAGCTTAGGGAGGGTGACAGGGTCATATAGCATTCAGTACTTC
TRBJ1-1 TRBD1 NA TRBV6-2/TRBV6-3 CASSYSAGTGSSEAFF TGTGCCAGCAGTTACTCGGCCGGGACAGGGTCCTCTGAAGCTTTCTTT
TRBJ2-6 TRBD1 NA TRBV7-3 CASSPGTAYSGANVLTF TGTGCCAGCAGCCCCGGGACAGCTTACTCTGGGGCCAACGTCCTGACTTTC
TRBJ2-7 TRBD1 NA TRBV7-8 CASSQTAGTGGYEQYF TGTGCCAGCAGCCAAACCGCCGGGACAGGGGGCTACGAGCAGTACTTC
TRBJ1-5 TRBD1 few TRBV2 CASSEHPGQGYQPQHF TGTGCCAGCAGTGAACATCCGGGACAGGGGTATCAGCCCCAGCATTTT
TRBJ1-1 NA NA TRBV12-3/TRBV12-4 CASSLVPGDTEAFF TGTGCCAGCAGTTTAGTCCCAGGAGACACTGAAGCTTTCTTT
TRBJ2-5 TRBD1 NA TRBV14 CASSQTGGHQETQYF TGTGCCAGCAGCCAAACAGGGGGCCACCAAGAGACCCAGTACTTC
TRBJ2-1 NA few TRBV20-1 CSALNNEQFF TGCAGTGCTTTGAACAATGAGCAGTTCTTC
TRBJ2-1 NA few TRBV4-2 CASSQAGRNYNEQFF TGTGCCAGCAGCCAAGCGGGCAGGAACTACAATGAGCAGTTCTTC
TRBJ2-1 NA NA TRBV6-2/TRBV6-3 CASSWRSEQFF TGTGCCAGCAGTTGGAGGAGTGAGCAGTTCTTC
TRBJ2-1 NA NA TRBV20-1 CSARVVYNEQFF TGCAGTGCTAGAGTAGTTTACAATGAGCAGTTCTTC
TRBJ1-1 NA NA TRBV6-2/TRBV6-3 CASSYMGYTEAFF TGTGCCAGCAGTTACATGGGTTACACTGAAGCTTTCTTT
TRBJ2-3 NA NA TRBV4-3 CASSQNVGGDTQYF TGCGCCAGCAGCCAAAACGTTGGGGGAGATACGCAGTATTTT
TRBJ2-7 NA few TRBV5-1 CASSLGTGWNEQYF TGCGCCAGCAGCTTGGGAACAGGGTGGAACGAGCAGTACTTC
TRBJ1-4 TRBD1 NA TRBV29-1 CSVGTGALHNEKLFF TGCAGCGTTGGGACAGGGGCCCTCCATAATGAAAAACTGTTTTTT
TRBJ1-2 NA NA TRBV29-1 CSVTNGYTF TGCAGCGTAACCAACGGCTACACCTTC
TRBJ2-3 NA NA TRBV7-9 CASSPGIVSSTDTQYF TGTGCCAGCAGCCCAGGCATCGTCTCCAGCACAGATACGCAGTATTTT
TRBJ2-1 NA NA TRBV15 CATSRDQGTDEQFF TGTGCCACCAGCAGAGATCAGGGGACGGATGAGCAGTTCTTC
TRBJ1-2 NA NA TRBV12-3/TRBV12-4 CASTPKKHRSRYGYTF TGTGCCAGCACTCCTAAAAAACACCGGTCGCGGTATGGCTACACCTTC
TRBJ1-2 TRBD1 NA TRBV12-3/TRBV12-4 CASTTRGTDGYTF TGTGCCAGCACTACTCGTGGGACAGATGGCTACACCTTC
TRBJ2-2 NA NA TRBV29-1 CSAEAGTGELFF TGCAGCGCCGAAGCAGGCACCGGGGAGCTGTTTTTT
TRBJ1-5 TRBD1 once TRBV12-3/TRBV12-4 CASSLPTGTGGQPQHF TGTGCCAGCAGTTTACCGACAGGGACCGGCGGTCAGCCCCAGCATTTT
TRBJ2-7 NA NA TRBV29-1 CSVVGVSGYEQYF TGCAGCGTTGTTGGGGTCTCCGGCTACGAGCAGTACTTC
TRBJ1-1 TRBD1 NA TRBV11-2 CASSLDRQGAFF TGTGCCAGCAGCTTAGATCGACAGGGAGCTTTCTTT
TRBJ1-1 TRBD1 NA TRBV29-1 CSVMTGGTEAFF TGCAGCGTGATGACAGGGGGCACTGAAGCTTTCTTT
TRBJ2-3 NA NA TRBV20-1 CSARDPGEADTQYF TGCAGTGCTAGAGATCCGGGGGAAGCAGATACGCAGTATTTT
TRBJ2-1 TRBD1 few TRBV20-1 CSASSGGWYNEQFF TGCAGTGCTAGTTCAGGGGGTTGGTACAATGAGCAGTTCTTC